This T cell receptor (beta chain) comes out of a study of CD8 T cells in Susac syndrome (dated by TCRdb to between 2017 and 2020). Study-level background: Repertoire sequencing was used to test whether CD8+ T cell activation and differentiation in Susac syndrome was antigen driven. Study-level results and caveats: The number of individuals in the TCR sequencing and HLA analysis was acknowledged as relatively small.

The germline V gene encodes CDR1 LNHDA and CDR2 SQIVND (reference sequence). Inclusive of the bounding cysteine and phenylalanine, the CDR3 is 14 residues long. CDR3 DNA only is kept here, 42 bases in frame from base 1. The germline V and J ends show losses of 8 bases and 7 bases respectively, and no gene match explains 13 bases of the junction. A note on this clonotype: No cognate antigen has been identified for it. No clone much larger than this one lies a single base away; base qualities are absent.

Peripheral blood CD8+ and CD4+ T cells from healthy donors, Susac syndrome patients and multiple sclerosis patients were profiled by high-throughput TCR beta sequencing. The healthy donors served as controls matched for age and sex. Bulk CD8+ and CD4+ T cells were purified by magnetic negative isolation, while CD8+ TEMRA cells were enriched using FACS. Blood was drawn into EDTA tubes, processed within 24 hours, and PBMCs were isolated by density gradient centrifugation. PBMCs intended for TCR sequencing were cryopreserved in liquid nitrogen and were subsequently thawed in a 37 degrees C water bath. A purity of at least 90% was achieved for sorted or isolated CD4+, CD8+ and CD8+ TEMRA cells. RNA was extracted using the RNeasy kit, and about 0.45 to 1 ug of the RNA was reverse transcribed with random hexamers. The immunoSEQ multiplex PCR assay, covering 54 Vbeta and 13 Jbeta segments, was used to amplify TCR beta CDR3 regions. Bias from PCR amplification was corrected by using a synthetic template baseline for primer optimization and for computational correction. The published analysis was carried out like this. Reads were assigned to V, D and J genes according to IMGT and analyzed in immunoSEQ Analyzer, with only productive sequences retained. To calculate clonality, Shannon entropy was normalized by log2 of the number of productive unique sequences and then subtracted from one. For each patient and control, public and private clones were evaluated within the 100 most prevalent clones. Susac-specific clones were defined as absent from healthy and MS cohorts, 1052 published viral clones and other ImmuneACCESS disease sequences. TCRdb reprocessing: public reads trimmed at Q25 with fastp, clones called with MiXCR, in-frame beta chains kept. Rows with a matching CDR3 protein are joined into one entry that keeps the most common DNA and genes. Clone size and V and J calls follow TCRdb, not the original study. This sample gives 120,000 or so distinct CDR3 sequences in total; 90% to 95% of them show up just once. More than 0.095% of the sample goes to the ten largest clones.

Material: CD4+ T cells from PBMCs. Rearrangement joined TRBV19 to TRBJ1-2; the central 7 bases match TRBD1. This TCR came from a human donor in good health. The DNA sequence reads TGTGCCAGTGCCCAGGACAGGATCGCCTCTGGCTACACCTTC. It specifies CASAQDRIASGYTF.